Sequencing of this T cell receptor (beta chain) was carried out in a study of CD8 T cells in ankylosing spondylitis. The CDR3 is 16 amino acids. V was pared by 5 bases and J by 7 bases, with 5 bases of the junction left unmatched. In its sample, this clonotype was seen many times. From the 5' RACE reads, TCRdb called clonotypes with MiXCR, one entry per CDR3 protein. The sample carries about 220,000 distinct CDR3 sequences, 10% recorded once. The sequence derives from a male donor with ankylosing spondylitis or in good health (not recorded which). Sequenced sample: blood, either unsorted or a sorted T cell fraction (not recorded which). J is TRBJ2-1 and V is TRBV12-3 or TRBV12-4; 16 bases line up with TRBD2. The CDR3, as DNA: TGTGCCAGCAGTCTGGGGACTAGCGGGGGGGTAAATGAGCAGTTCTTC. It codes for CASSLGTSGGVNEQFF.